This TCR beta chain was sequenced in a study of Graves' ophthalmopathy and Graves' hyperthyroidism. As for this clonotype: Antigen: not known. Germline and junction disagree at one end, which may indicate a read error.

RNA transcripts were the template, and TCR beta CDR3 regions were amplified from them. First-round RT-PCR employed HTBI primers, with a second-round multiplex PCR after it. TCRdb recomputed calls from the multiplex PCR reads with MiXCR, one row per CDR3 protein. This table holds 260,000 or so distinct CDR3 sequences, around 42% found once. Certain patients, namely those with other autoimmune diseases, uncontrolled infections, pregnancy or lactation, were excluded. Regarding the study as a whole: The blood repertoire also included most expanded thyroid clonotypes above 0.001 frequency. An approximately 80% specificity and roughly 90% sensitivity were achieved by a 13-signature model that separated ophthalmopathy from stable hyperthyroidism.

The CDR3 covers 14 residues. Germline CDR1 is ENHRY and CDR2 is SYGVKD. This TCR was recovered from an adult man with Graves' ophthalmopathy. Sequencing was carried out using peripheral blood. The genes are TRBV10-3 and TRBJ1-5; 7 nucleotides line up with TRBD1. CDR3 residues: CAISDRDGNQPQHF. CDR3 bases: TGTGCCATCAGCGACAGGGACGGCAACCAGCCCCAGCATTTT.